The TCR beta chain under discussion was sequenced for a study of shared clonotypes between healthy human individuals. Some clones are missing from TCRdb's copy, which holds only in-frame ones; the method was immunoSEQ multiplex PCR. The sample records some 2 million clones, 85% to 95% being singletons. For this clone: Its cognate antigen is unknown.

Study-wide results and limits: Since donors were few, the genetic and exposure-history diversity represented was limited. Larger richness was generally estimated for naive than memory subsets.

Deletions cut 0 bases from V and 0 bases from J, with 9 bases between. Germline-derived CDR1 and CDR2 are SEHNR and FQNEAQ (reference sequence). The CDR3 runs 16 residues. A split of CD4+ cells into CD45RA+ naive and CD45RA-negative memory subsets was performed. This TCR came from a man younger than 30 in good health. The chain combines TRBV7-9 with TRBJ1-3; D is unresolved. Sequencing was carried out using naive CD4+ T cells sorted from blood. Subset noted: CD45RA+ positively selected. CDR3 coding DNA: TGTGCCAGCAGCTTAGCGGTTGGCACCTCTGGAAACACCATATATTTT. It yields the protein CASSLAVGTSGNTIYF.